These T cell receptor beta chains were read from a single sample in a study of early T cells in non-severe SARS-CoV-2 infection. MiXCR, run by TCRdb on the 5' RACE reads, gives a single entry per CDR3 protein. In the table there are roughly 56,000 distinct CDR3 sequences, less than 10% of which are singletons. The sequencing sample was made of whole blood. Receptors originate from an adult who was a healthcare worker with PCR-confirmed SARS-CoV-2 infection or an uninfected control (not recorded which). Both conserved end residues are part of each CDR3. The D gene is left open where the match is weak. Clone size, where shown, is once, few, many, or a class for clones that have expanded.

>TRBD1|17|TRBJ1-2|many|TRBV4-2
CASSLKDRDRSHYGYTF
TGTGCCAGCAGCCTAAAAGACCGGGACAGGAGCCACTATGGCTACACCTTC
>NA|11|TRBJ2-5|few|TRBV21-1
CATSEGETQYF
TGTGCCACCTCGGAGGGAGAGACCCAGTACTTC
>TRBD1|15|TRBJ1-3|many|TRBV29-1
CSVVWARGSGNTIYF
TGCAGCGTTGTTTGGGCCAGGGGGTCTGGAAACACCATATATTTT
>NA|14|TRBJ2-2|many|TRBV30
CAWSVVPNTGELFF
TGTGCCTGGAGTGTAGTACCGAACACCGGGGAGCTGTTTTTT
>TRBD2|17|TRBJ2-3|NA|TRBV12-3/TRBV12-4
CASSPPGLAGDLETQYF
TGTGCCAGCAGTCCCCCGGGACTAGCGGGGGACCTGGAGACGCAGTATTTT
>NA|13|TRBJ1-2|few|TRBV28
CASSDLKFLSYTF
TGTGCCAGCAGTGACCTCAAATTCCTCAGCTACACCTTC
>NA|14|TRBJ1-1|few|TRBV6-1
CASSPFQGHTEAFF
TGTGCCAGCAGTCCTTTTCAGGGCCACACTGAAGCTTTCTTT
>TRBD2|20|TRBJ2-1|many|TRBV5-1
CASSPVVTSGTSGGKTEQFF
TGCGCCAGCAGCCCAGTAGTCACCAGCGGGACTAGCGGGGGGAAGACTGAGCAGTTCTTC
>NA|14|TRBJ1-1|few|TRBV14
CASSHVPTNTEAFF
TGTGCCAGCAGCCACGTCCCCACGAACACTGAAGCTTTCTTT
>NA|15|TRBJ2-2|NA|TRBV5-1
CASSLSAPNTGELFF
TGCGCCAGCAGCTTGTCGGCTCCTAACACCGGGGAGCTGTTTTTT
>TRBD1|13|TRBJ1-2|NA|TRBV12-3/TRBV12-4
CASSSGQDYGYTF
TGTGCCAGCAGTTCCGGACAGGATTATGGCTACACCTTC
>TRBD1|15|TRBJ1-2|few|TRBV18
CASSSRQGKDYGYTF
TGTGCCAGCTCATCAAGACAGGGGAAGGACTATGGCTACACCTTC
>NA|13|TRBJ1-2|few|TRBV10-1
CASSDYQNYGYTF
TGCGCCAGCAGTGATTACCAGAACTATGGCTACACCTTC
>NA|16|TRBJ2-1|NA|TRBV7-3
CASSLITGSAYNEQFF
TGTGCCAGCAGCTTAATTACAGGGTCGGCCTACAATGAGCAGTTCTTC
>NA|18|TRBJ2-6|many|TRBV7-8
CASSERAQGSSGANVLTF
TGTGCCAGCAGCGAACGGGCGCAGGGCTCCTCTGGGGCCAACGTCCTGACTTTC
>TRBD1|17|TRBJ2-5|many|TRBV27
CASSLSTPWGQGGTQYF
TGTGCCAGCAGTTTATCCACACCCTGGGGACAGGGAGGGACCCAGTACTTC
>NA|12|TRBJ2-3|many|TRBV18
CASSLGPDTQYF
TGTGCCAGCTCACTAGGGCCCGATACGCAGTATTTT
>TRBD1|14|TRBJ1-1|many|TRBV5-1
CASRTTGINTEAFF
TGCGCCAGTCGAACGACAGGGATTAACACTGAAGCTTTCTTT
>NA|15|TRBJ2-3|few|TRBV7-3
CASSLMGSSTDTQYF
TGTGCCAGCAGCTTAATGGGATCTAGCACAGATACGCAGTATTTT
>TRBD2|14|TRBJ2-5|few|TRBV25-1
CASSEFGGGQTQYF
TGTGCCAGCAGTGAATTCGGCGGGGGGCAGACCCAGTACTTC
>NA|15|TRBJ2-1|few|TRBV7-8
CASILERVSYNEQFF
TGTGCCAGCATCTTAGAGAGGGTCTCCTACAATGAGCAGTTCTTC
>NA|16|TRBJ1-5|few|TRBV19
CASSNRGGISNQPQHF
TGTGCCAGTAGTAATCGTGGAGGTATTAGCAATCAGCCCCAGCATTTT
>NA|16|TRBJ1-6|many|TRBV28
CASSLSLLATNSPLHF
TGTGCCAGCAGTTTATCTCTACTAGCGACTAATTCACCCCTCCACTTT
>TRBD1|13|TRBJ1-2|few|TRBV12-3/TRBV12-4
CASSSHRGHGYTF
TGTGCCAGCAGTTCCCACAGGGGGCATGGCTACACCTTC
>TRBD1|14|TRBJ2-2|many|TRBV7-3
CASSSQGSTGELFF
TGTGCCAGCAGCTCACAGGGGAGCACCGGGGAGCTGTTTTTT
>NA|15|TRBJ2-3|NA|TRBV12-3/TRBV12-4
CASSFRSASTDTQYF
TGTGCCAGCAGTTTCAGATCCGCTAGCACAGATACGCAGTATTTT
>TRBD1|14|TRBJ1-5|NA|TRBV20-1
CSAATGEGNQPQHF
TGCAGTGCCGCGACAGGGGAAGGCAATCAGCCCCAGCATTTT
>TRBD2|14|TRBJ2-2|many|TRBV20-1
CSATGLAGTGELFF
TGCAGTGCGACCGGGCTAGCGGGGACCGGGGAGCTGTTTTTT
>TRBD1|22|TRBJ1-2|many|TRBV12-3/TRBV12-4
CASRRGRGGLYPTSATNYGYTF
TGTGCCAGCAGGAGGGGGAGAGGGGGCCTATACCCAACCTCGGCTACTAACTATGGCTACACCTTC
>TRBD1|16|TRBJ1-6|NA|TRBV5-1
CASSLIGQGGNSPLHF
TGCGCCAGCAGCTTGATTGGACAGGGAGGTAATTCACCCCTCCACTTT
>NA|13|TRBJ2-3|many|TRBV7-8
CASSLDLQDTQYF
TGTGCCAGCAGCTTGGATCTACAGGATACGCAGTATTTT